This T cell receptor (beta chain) comes out of a study of shared clonotypes between healthy human individuals. Broader study findings: Collection of samples was limited to blood; tissue repertoires likely differ. Rarefaction analysis demonstrated incomplete sorted-subset sequencing notwithstanding large depth.

Per the authors' pipeline: In the immunoSEQ data, sequences were junction-only and lacked quality scores, so filtering differed. This table comes from immunoSEQ multiplex PCR, and its TCRdb copy is limited to in-frame clones, with some not included. V and J calls and clone size are as listed in that table; D and trimming were resolved from the DNA. The sample includes 2 million or so clones, over 85% of them seen just once. It was into CD45RA+ naive and CD45RA-negative memory subsets that the CD4+ cells were split. A word on this clone: Its antigen is not identified.

This TCR came from a man aged 18 to 30 in good health. Sequencing was done on a sample of naive CD4+ T cells sorted from blood. As to subset: CD45RA+ positively selected.

CDR3 protein: CATKRGGSYEQYF. In DNA form, the CDR3 reads TGTGCCACCAAGCGGGGGGGTTCCTACGAGCAGTACTTC. The V and J genes are TRBV6-5 and TRBJ2-7, with TRBD2 matching over 10 bases. The CDR3 runs to 13 residues. Germline assignment: CDR1 MNHEY and CDR2 SVGAGI. Trimming removed 10 bases from V and 1 base from J; junction bases left unmatched: 4.